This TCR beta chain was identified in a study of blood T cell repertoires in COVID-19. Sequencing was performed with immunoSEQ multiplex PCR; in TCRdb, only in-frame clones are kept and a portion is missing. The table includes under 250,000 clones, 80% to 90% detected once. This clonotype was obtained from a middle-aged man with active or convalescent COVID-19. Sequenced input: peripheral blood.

The CDR3 here is CASSTPTGGFFNEKLFF. The CDR3, as DNA: TGTGCCAGCAGCACCCCGACAGGGGGCTTTTTTAATGAAAAACTGTTTTTT. The V gene is TRBV7-9, the J gene TRBJ1-4; 10 bases match TRBD1. The V gene end was trimmed by 5 bases and the J gene end by 4 bases; junction bases not matched to a gene: 10. The CDR3 is made up of 17 amino acids. CDR1 and CDR2 (germline): SEHNR, FQNEAQ (reference sequence).